This T cell receptor beta chain was identified in a study of blood T cell repertoires in COVID-19. As for the study in general: COVID-19 samples, acute and convalescent, were from the United States, Italy and Spain.

During active infection, Seattle patients enrolled and were then monitored through disease. Germline assignment: CDR1 SGHRS and CDR2 YFSETQ. V gave up 1 base and J gave up 0 bases; unmatched junction bases: 3. This CDR3 comprises 15 residues. This clone appeared once. Authors' methods: Reference gene primer amplification in the assay estimated nucleated cell counts. Generated by immunoSEQ multiplex PCR, the TCRdb table keeps only in-frame clones and is missing some. The V and J calls and clone size are taken from that table; D and trimming were inferred from the DNA. The data show hundreds of thousands of clones, 88% seen once.

The sequenced sample consisted of peripheral blood. This chain joins TRBV5-1 and TRBJ1-1; 7 nucleotides agree with TRBD1. The TCR sequence derives from a woman aged 70-85 years with COVID-19, enrolled during active disease. The CDR3 protein is CASSLLGQVNTEAFF. CDR3 DNA sequence: TGCGCCAGCAGCTTGTTAGGACAGGTGAACACTGAAGCTTTCTTT. Looking up the rest from reference TRBV5-1 and TRBJ1-1 gives the full variable domain: KAGVTQTPRYLIKTRGQQVTLSCSPISGHRSVSWYQQTPGQGLQFLFEYFSETQRNKGNFPGRFSGRQFSNSRSEMNVSTLELGDSALYLCASSLLGQVNTEAFFGQGTRLTVV.